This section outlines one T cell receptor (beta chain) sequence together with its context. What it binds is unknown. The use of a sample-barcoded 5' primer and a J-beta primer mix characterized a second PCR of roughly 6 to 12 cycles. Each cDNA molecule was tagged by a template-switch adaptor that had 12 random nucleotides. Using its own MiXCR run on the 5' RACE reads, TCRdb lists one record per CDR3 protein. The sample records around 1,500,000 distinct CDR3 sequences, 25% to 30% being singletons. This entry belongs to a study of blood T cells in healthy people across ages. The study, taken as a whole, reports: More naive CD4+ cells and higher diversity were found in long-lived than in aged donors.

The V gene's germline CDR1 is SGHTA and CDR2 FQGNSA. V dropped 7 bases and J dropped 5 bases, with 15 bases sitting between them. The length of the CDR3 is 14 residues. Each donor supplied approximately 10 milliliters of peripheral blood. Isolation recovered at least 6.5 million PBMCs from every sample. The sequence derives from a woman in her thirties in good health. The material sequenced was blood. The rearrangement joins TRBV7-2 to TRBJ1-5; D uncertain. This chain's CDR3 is CASNLTPGDQPQHF. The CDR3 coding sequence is TGTGCCAGCAACTTGACCCCCGGGGATCAGCCCCAGCATTTT.